This T cell receptor (beta chain) was documented in a study of PD-L1 blockade in urothelial cancer (dated by TCRdb to 2016 to 2017). As for the study more broadly: Therapy was started in the mid-2010s for all patients, and atezolizumab 1,200 mg was administered intravenously every 3 weeks. About 85% of the roughly 29 patients were identified as males with urothelial cancer of bladder origin, and a prior smoking history was reported by 18 of 29 patients. Patients had an ECOG performance status of 0 or 1 and had received between 0 and 3 prior chemotherapy regimens. Blood samples were analyzed at 3 weeks after treatment start (second dose) and at 6 weeks after treatment start. Blood samples yielded a median of around 150,000 T cells and more than 80,000 unique TCRs, with median clonality approximately 0.08. The study, an exploratory multi-omic analysis, examined somatic, immune and clinical correlates of response to PD-L1 blockade with atezolizumab in urothelial cancer. Pretreatment tumor samples, along with matched peripheral blood serially collected before and after atezolizumab treatment, were subjected to TCR sequencing. Durable clinical benefit was defined as progression-free survival longer than 6 months, and TCR features were also tested against progression-free and overall survival. In the same patients, pretreatment tumors underwent whole exome sequencing and RNA sequencing in addition to TCR sequencing. Durable clinical benefit was achieved by nine patients but not by the remaining 20. Pretreatment blood TCR-seq was available for nearly 30 patients, at least one posttreatment blood collection was obtained for about 25 patients, and tumor TCR-seq was available for about 25 patients.

To estimate absolute template abundance from read counts, synthetic TCR analog templates were spiked into each PCR. The immunoSEQ assay was used to amplify TCRbeta CDR3 regions from genomic DNA with bias-controlled V and J gene primers. Sequencing of rearranged TCRbeta segments was done at approximately 20X coverage. The source study handled its data this way. Clustering was used to correct sequencing errors, and CDR3s were annotated against IMGT to assign V, D and J genes. Downstream analyses used only productive TCRbeta rearrangements and left out out-of-frame or stop-codon sequences. Clonality was computed as one minus Shannon entropy normalized by the log of the number of unique productive sequences. Fisher's exact test with Benjamini-Hochberg correction, using a cutoff of adjusted p below 0.01, was how clones that differed between time points or between blood and tumor were identified. In TCRdb, the immuneACCESS table is reduced to in-frame sequences with V and J assigned. These tables do not hold every clone; where another copy was compared, an unresolved V gene accounts for under half, and the others remain unexplained. V, J and clone size derive from that table, while D and trimming were established from the DNA sequence. The sample table shows about 56,000 clones, and around 86% are seen once. The ten largest clones represent more than 15% of the sample.

The CDR3 sequence holds 18 residues, the cysteine and phenylalanine included. Only CDR3 DNA is held: 54 bases, read in frame from base 1. The V end gives up 3 bases and the J end 3 bases, leaving 13 bases in the junction not matched to a gene. Reading the germline V gene gives CDR1 SGHRS and CDR2 YFSETQ. In light of the paper, this sample's time point label describes: pretreatment peripheral blood. A cohort of around 29 patients with locally advanced or metastatic urothelial carcinoma, treated at Memorial Sloan Kettering on a trial protocol, was included. Peripheral blood mononuclear cells were collected from each patient pretreatment and during treatment, giving between 1 and 8 total time points per patient. The Qiagen DNeasy Blood extraction kit was used to purify genomic DNA from total PBMCs and tumor samples. PBMCs were collected pretreatment and during treatment and were isolated and stored as previously described.

Here is what the overall study found, with its caveats: Improved progression-free and overall survival was found to be associated with pretreatment peripheral blood TCR clonality below the median. Among patients with durable benefit, tumor-associated TCR clones showed greater expansion in peripheral blood 3 weeks after treatment started (n of about 20, p = 0.022). Because of the small sample size (n ≈ 27) and the many exploratory analyses performed, the results are intended to be regarded as hypothesis-generating.

With respect to this clone: No antigen is known for it. It has no much larger one-base neighbor in the sample; base qualities were not kept.

The sequencing here drew on PBMCs, taken around atezolizumab (anti-PD-L1) treatment. This receptor was taken from a man between 65 and 85 years old with urothelial cancer. The chain is encoded by TRBV5-1 joined to TRBJ2-7, and 12 junctional nucleotides match TRBD2. The CDR3 protein: CASSSRTSGTYLGYEQYF. The nucleotide sequence is given as TGCGCCAGCAGCTCACGGACTAGCGGGACCTACCTAGGCTACGAGCAGTACTTC. Full variable domain (CDR3 extended with the reference TRBV5-1 and TRBJ2-7 proteins): KAGVTQTPRYLIKTRGQQVTLSCSPISGHRSVSWYQQTPGQGLQFLFEYFSETQRNKGNFPGRFSGRQFSNSRSEMNVSTLELGDSALYLCASSSRTSGTYLGYEQYFGPGTRLTVT.